This TCR beta chain derives from a study of regulatory T cells in long-lasting Graves disease. Investigators prepared the TCR beta libraries by applying iRepertoire HTBI primers and Arm-PCR of CDR3 regions. TCRdb passed the multiplex PCR reads through MiXCR, listing each CDR3 protein once. The sample shows 550,000 to 700,000 distinct CDR3 sequences, 15% to 20% of them seen only once. The sample's time point: newly diagnosed GD, antithyroid drugs for less than 3 months. PBMCs were the source of the RNA used for TCR sequencing. The patients included were those that came from an endocrinology department in Xi'an, China. CDR1 and CDR2 from the germline V gene are SNHLY and FYNNEI. The CDR3 contains 13 residues. V dropped 4 bases and J dropped 5 bases, with 12 bases sitting between them. This clonotype was seen only a few times. The antigen is undetermined. Whole-study results and caveats: Only peripheral blood was studied, not thyroid tissue.

These data were likewise used in another study, on T cells in Graves' hyperthyroidism and ophthalmopathy. That paper adds: The TCR CDR3 was amplified in a first-round RT-PCR using the HTBI primer set.

Specimen: peripheral blood mononuclear cells (PBMCs), collected at new diagnosis, from a patient treated with antithyroid drugs. V and J are TRBV2 and TRBJ2-7, with D tentatively TRBD2 (6 bases). The receptor comes from a man younger than 35 with Graves disease. CDR3 region: CASSAGDRHEQYF. CDR3 coding DNA: TGTGCCAGCAGTGCGGGGGATCGGCACGAGCAGTACTTC.